This TCR beta chain was recovered during a study of shared clonotypes between healthy human individuals. Study-wide background: A couple of female and a few male donors aged 18 to 49 were enrolled.

CD45RO-negative CD8 cells positively selected for CCR7 made up the naive population, which excluded terminally differentiated effector memory CD45RA+ cells. Healthy HIV-negative adults without recent acute infections or vaccinations served as donors. Repertoires were generated with immunoSEQ multiplex PCR, while TCRdb's copy carries only in-frame clones and drops some. The sample carries approximately 1.9 million clones, 93% recorded once. As to this clone: Its specificity is unknown.

The CDR3 totals 16 residues. After removal of 3 bases from V and 7 bases from J, the junction contained 10 bases not matched to a gene. Germline loops: CDR1 SGHDT, CDR2 YYEEEE. Study-level points and caveats: Of the naive CD4 clonotypes, roughly 5% were shared across a few donors.

This chain links TRBV5-6 with TRBJ2-2, with TRBD2 matching 9 bases. This TCR derives from a man younger than 35 in good health. Some clones in this sample may be carry-over from other donors' samples. The sequenced material came from naive CD8+ T cells from PBMCs. The CDR3 coding sequence is TGTGCCAGCAGCTCCTACCTTAGCGGGAGTTTCGGGGAGCTGTTTTTT. This sequence encodes CASSSYLSGSFGELFF. Full variable domain (remainder filled in from reference TRBV5-6 and TRBJ2-2): DAGVTQSPTHLIKTRGQQVTLRCSPKSGHDTVSWYQQALGQGPQFIFQYYEEEERQRGNFPDRFSGHQFPNYSSELNVNALLLGDSALYLCASSSYLSGSFGELFFGEGSRLTVL.